The source of this T cell receptor beta chain is a study of blood T cell repertoires in COVID-19. Germline values: CDR1 MNHNS, CDR2 SASEGT. With 2 bases removed from V and 5 bases from J, the gap between germline ends came to 10 bases. CDR3 length: 14 residues. Clones were read by immunoSEQ multiplex PCR, and TCRdb kept only the in-frame ones, dropping some. The sample holds approximately 180,000 clones, around 84% seen once. Sample: PBMCs or T cells enriched from blood (not recorded which). This clonotype was sampled from a man aged 45-60 years who had recovered from COVID-19. This chain uses TRBV6-1 with TRBJ1-5, with TRBD1 as a possible D gene (6 bases). CDR3 protein: CASSEPGADQPQHF. As DNA, the CDR3 is TGTGCCAGCAGTGAACCAGGGGCGGATCAGCCCCAGCATTTT.